The present T cell receptor beta chain was sequenced within a study of T cells expressing NK-cell markers. Study details: HCMV seropositivity marked seven of the eight sequenced donors; one was seronegative.

Each CDR3 protein gets one entry in TCRdb, which reprocessed the 5' RACE reads and gives no DNA. This sample's clone table lists 400,000 or so distinct CDR3 sequences. Study-level findings and limits: Six or seven donors carried dominant NKG2C+ clonotypes that made up 1.0-7.0% of their CD8+ T cells. Where several donors were concerned, these clonotypes also led the CD3+CD56-NKG2C+ fraction.

This clonotype is labeled medium-sized based on frequency. Its antigen is not known. The CDR3 has 16 residues. Germline loops: CDR1 MNHNS, CDR2 SASEGT. The chain couples TRBV6-1 to TRBJ1-5; TCRdb names TRBD1, which stays unverified in the absence of DNA. Sequenced input: blood T cells: a sorted CD56 or NKG2C T cell subset, CD4+ or CD8+ T cells, or bulk PBMC T cells (not recorded which). The clonotype originates from a woman aged 45-60 years in good health. The CDR3 protein is CASSERDRGLRQPQHF.